Sequencing of this T cell receptor (beta chain) was carried out in a study of shared T cell receptors in the human thymus. Method: immunoSEQ multiplex PCR; TCRdb's copy keeps in-frame clones and lacks some. The repertoire has approximately 660,000 clones, approximately 87% of them found once; the top ten carry over 0.008%. This CDR3 is 16 amino acids long. In addition, the sample was reused for a study of human thymus T cells. Turning to that study: Immunologically healthy infants in Finland undergoing congenital heart defect surgery were the donors. Resections were taken during corrective heart surgery, and the thymus tissue came from these. Overlap was high between thymic repertoires from unrelated individuals, as reported in related research.

Sample: thymocytes. The chain links TRBV21-1 to TRBJ2-1; the table assigns TRBD1, which was not confirmed against the DNA. TRBV21-1 is reported as a pseudogene. The clonotype comes from a boy under two years old with a congenital heart defect. The DNA for the CDR3 is TGTGCCAGCAGCTCCCACGACAGGGCGGTGGACAATGAGCAGTTCTTC. This sequence encodes CASSSHDRAVDNEQFF.